The 18 T cell receptor beta chains presented below share a single source sample, sequenced in a study of monozygotic twins with inflammatory bowel disease. One entry per CDR3 protein, without DNA, is what TCRdb gives after re-calling the 5' RACE reads. The table for this sample gives roughly 200,000 distinct CDR3 sequences. Sample: blood. Receptors originate from a human donor with ulcerative colitis or Crohn's disease, or a healthy co-twin of an affected twin (not recorded which).

This chain connects TRBV12-3 or TRBV12-4 to TRBJ1-1; TCRdb returns TRBD1, unconfirmable since there is no DNA. This CDR3 is 14 amino acids long. The CDR3 sequence is CASSSNRGRTEAFF.

This chain links TRBV28 with TRBJ2-7. This CDR3 has 13 amino acids. The V gene's germline CDR1 is MDHEN and CDR2 SYDVKM. The CDR3 region is CASRIDMTYEQYF. Using reference TRBV28 and TRBJ2-7 for the parts outside the CDR3, the full variable domain is DVKVTQSSRYLVKRTGEKVFLECVQDMDHENMFWYRQDPGLGLRLIYFSYDVKMKEKGDIPEGYSVSREKKERFSLILESASTNQTSMYLCASRIDMTYEQYFGPGTRLTVT.

This chain connects TRBV30 to TRBJ1-1. The CDR3 loop spans 12 amino acids. CDR1 is GTSNPN and CDR2 is SVGIG in the germline V gene (reference sequence). CDR3 in amino acids: CAWMGLNTEAFF.

The chain joins TRBV6-2 or TRBV6-3 to TRBJ2-1; TCRdb selects TRBD2, and the lack of DNA leaves this call unchecked. The CDR3 has 14 residues. Germline loops: CDR1 MNHEY, CDR2 SVGEGT. The CDR3 reads CASRRLAGSDEQFF.

The chain carries TRBV27 and TRBJ1-2; TCRdb indicates TRBD1, and absent DNA this call remains unverified. Germline V CDR1 and CDR2: MNHEY, SMNVEV (reference sequence). The CDR3 runs to 15 residues. The CDR3 here is CASSPLRGGAWGYTF.

CDR3 sequence reads: CASGDPMSNQPQHF. The V call is TRBV2, the J call TRBJ1-5. The CDR3 is 14 residues long. Germline loops: CDR1 SNHLY, CDR2 FYNNEI.

The V and J genes are TRBV7-9 and TRBJ2-7. Germline CDR1 reads SEHNR; CDR2 reads FQNEAQ (reference sequence). The CDR3 totals 14 residues. The CDR3 sequence: CASSYEDSSYEQYF. Full variable domain (remainder filled in from reference TRBV7-9 and TRBJ2-7): DTGVSQNPRHKITKRGQNVTFRCDPISEHNRLYWYRQTLGQGPEFLTYFQNEAQLEKSRLLSDRFSAERPKGSFSTLEIQRTEQGDSAMYLCASSYEDSSYEQYFGPGTRLTVT.

This chain joins TRBV5-1 and TRBJ2-5; without DNA, the TCRdb call of TRBD1 cannot be checked. The germline V gene has CDR1 SGHRS and CDR2 YFSETQ. This CDR3 comprises 16 residues. The CDR3 region is CASSLPPDSLQETQYF. The full variable domain, rest sourced from reference TRBV5-1 and TRBJ2-5, is KAGVTQTPRYLIKTRGQQVTLSCSPISGHRSVSWYQQTPGQGLQFLFEYFSETQRNKGNFPGRFSGRQFSNSRSEMNVSTLELGDSALYLCASSLPPDSLQETQYFGPGTRLLVL.

V is TRBV7-2 and J is TRBJ1-5; absent DNA, TCRdb's TRBD1 call cannot be checked. Germline values: CDR1 SGHTA, CDR2 FQGNSA. The CDR3 is 17 amino acids. The CDR3: CASSLGAGISSNQPQHF.

The rearrangement links TRBV4-1 to TRBJ1-4; lacking DNA, the TRBD1 call made by TCRdb goes unchecked. Per the germline V gene, CDR1 is MGHRA and CDR2 is YSYEKL. The CDR3 loop spans 16 amino acids. The chain's CDR3 is CASSQEDRGRNEKLFF.

The V and J genes are TRBV30 and TRBJ1-4. The CDR3 totals 14 residues. CDR1 and CDR2 from the germline V gene are GTSNPN and SVGIG (reference sequence). CDR3 sequence reads: CAWSRTPVNEKLFF.

The chain employs TRBV6-6 and TRBJ1-2. Germline V gene data show CDR1 as MNHNY and CDR2 as SVGAGI (reference sequence). The length of the CDR3 is 11 residues. CDR3 sequence: CASSKNYGYTF.

V is TRBV7-9 and J is TRBJ1-4; TCRdb selects TRBD1, and the lack of DNA leaves this call unchecked. The CDR3 is 14 amino acids. Germline values: CDR1 SEHNR, CDR2 FQNEAQ (reference sequence). The chain's CDR3 is CASSLVQGEEKLFF.

The V and J genes are TRBV4-3 and TRBJ2-1; TCRdb indicates TRBD1, and absent DNA this call remains unverified. CDR1 LGHNA and CDR2 YSLEER come from the germline V gene. The CDR3 has 16 amino acids. CDR3 loop: CASSQDAGKTYNEQFF.

The rearrangement uses TRBV7-9 and TRBJ1-3. The CDR3 spans 14 residues. CDR1 and CDR2 from the germline V gene are SEHNR and FQNEAQ (reference sequence). CDR3 loop: CASSPDISGNTIYF.

The V and J genes are TRBV29-1 and TRBJ1-1; TCRdb selects TRBD1, and the lack of DNA leaves this call unchecked. This CDR3 is 11 amino acids long. Germline V CDR1 and CDR2: SQVTM, ANQGSEA. This CDR3 is CSVVRRDKAFF.

This chain uses TRBV5-1 with TRBJ2-5; checking the TCRdb D call of TRBD1 is not possible without DNA. Germline lookup yields CDR1 SGHRS and CDR2 YFSETQ. The CDR3 loop spans 15 amino acids. CDR3: CASSLAQGGQETQYF.

The chain recombines TRBV2 with TRBJ2-2. The CDR3 runs 15 residues. Germline V gene lookup returns CDR1 SNHLY and CDR2 FYNNEI. CDR3 in amino acids: CASSVGGTSVGELFF.